Sequencing of this T cell receptor beta chain was carried out in a study of control samples from healthy donors and cancer patients. V lost 3 bases and J lost 6, with 12 bases in between. The CDR3 covers 14 residues. CDR1 MDHEN and CDR2 SYDVKM come from the germline V gene. Clones were read by immunoSEQ multiplex PCR, and TCRdb kept only the in-frame ones, dropping some. The sample lists 110,000 or so clones, roughly 80% occurring once. The sequencing input was blood. J is TRBJ2-1 and V is TRBV28; a possible D gene is TRBD1 (6 bases). This TCR came from a woman aged 45-65 years in good health. CDR3 bases: TGTGCCAGCAGTTTCCTTGGACAGCGCAATGAGCAGTTCTTC. Protein: CASSFLGQRNEQFF.